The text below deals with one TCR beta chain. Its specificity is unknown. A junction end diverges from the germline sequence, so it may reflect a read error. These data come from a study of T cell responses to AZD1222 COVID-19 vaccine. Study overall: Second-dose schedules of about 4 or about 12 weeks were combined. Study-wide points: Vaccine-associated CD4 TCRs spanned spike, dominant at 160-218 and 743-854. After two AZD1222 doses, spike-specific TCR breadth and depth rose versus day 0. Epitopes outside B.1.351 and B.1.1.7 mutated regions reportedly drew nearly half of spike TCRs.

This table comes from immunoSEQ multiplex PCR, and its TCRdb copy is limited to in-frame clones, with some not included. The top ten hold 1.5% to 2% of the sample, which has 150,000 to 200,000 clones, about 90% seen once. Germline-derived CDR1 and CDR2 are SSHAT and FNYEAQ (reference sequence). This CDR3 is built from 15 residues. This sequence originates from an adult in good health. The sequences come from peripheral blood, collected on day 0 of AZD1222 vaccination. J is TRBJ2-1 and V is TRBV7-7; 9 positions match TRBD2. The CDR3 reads CASSLGAGGGNEQFF. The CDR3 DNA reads TGTGCTAGCAGCTTAGGTGCGGGAGGGGGAAATGAGCAGTTCTTC.